This entry is about one T cell receptor (beta chain). These data come from a study of blood T cell repertoires in COVID-19. On the study more broadly: Samples came from the United States, Italy and Spain, spanning acute and convalescent COVID-19. Sources were T cells, B-cell-depleted T cells, or PBMCs; the material itself was cDNA or gDNA.

CDR3 length equals 15 residues. Germline CDR1 reads LNHDA; CDR2 reads SQIVND (reference sequence). V dropped 0 bases and J dropped 0 bases, with 6 bases sitting between them. Per the authors' pipeline: Estimated nucleated cell counts came from reference gene primer amplification. TCRdb's table, derived via immunoSEQ multiplex PCR, lists solely in-frame clones and lacks some. The V and J calls and clone size are taken from that table; D and trimming were inferred from the DNA. Here the sample spans about 250,000 clones, around 82% being singletons. The rearrangement links TRBV19 to TRBJ1-3; no reliable D call. The clonotype comes from a man between 45 and 60 years old with active or convalescent COVID-19. Sequenced: peripheral blood. The CDR3 here is CASSIDHFSGNTIYF. DNA for the CDR3: TGTGCCAGTAGTATAGATCACTTCTCTGGAAACACCATATATTTT.